This entry lists 22 T cell receptor beta chains sequenced from one sample in a study of CD8+CD57+ T cells in acquired aplastic anemia. Template material for TCR beta VDJ and CDR3 profiling consisted of genomic DNA. TCRdb processed the reads anew with MiXCR; each CDR3 protein has one entry. The sample shows about 270,000 distinct CDR3 sequences, 56% of them seen only once. The sample taken for sequencing was sorted CD4+, CD8+, or CD8+CD57+ T cells (not recorded which) from PBMCs. The receptors come from a human donor with severe aplastic anemia or a healthy control (not recorded which).

This clonotype was found many times. CDR3 in amino acids: CASSLGQVLAYEQYF. Here the CDR3 DNA reads TGTGCCAGCAGCTTAGGACAGGTTTTGGCCTACGAGCAGTACTTC. The chain uses TRBV7-8 and TRBJ2-7, with a weak D call TRBD1 (6 bases). Between the trimmed V and J ends, which lost 1 base and 2 bases, there was a span of 12 bases. Germline V gives CDR1 SGHVS, CDR2 FQNEAQ. The CDR3 is made up of 15 amino acids.

The genes are TRBV20-1 and TRBJ2-1, with D hard to call. V shed 6 bases and J shed 4 bases, with 10 bases lying between them. The V gene's germline CDR1 is DFQATT and CDR2 SNEGSKA (reference sequence). This CDR3 spans 12 amino acids. CDR3 bases: TGCAGTGCCAAGCCCACGTACAATGAGCAGTTCTTC. Its protein product is CSAKPTYNEQFF.

Note on this clonotype: One end of the junction does not line up with germline, which may come from a read error. The rearrangement links TRBV9 to TRBJ1-3, with D hard to call. The V gene's germline CDR1 is SGDLS and CDR2 YYNGEE. CDR3 length equals 16 residues. The CDR3 DNA reads as TGTGCAAGCAGCGCTCGAGCTGAGAGCTCTGGAAACACCATATATTTT. It codes for CASSARAESSGNTIYF.

Ten or more counts support this clonotype. The rearrangement joins TRBV7-3 to TRBJ1-1, with a possible D match to TRBD1 (6 bases). CDR1 is SGHTA, CDR2 FQGTGA, per germline. This CDR3 spans 13 amino acids. V was pared by 5 bases and J by 5 bases, with 12 bases between. In nucleotides, the CDR3 is TGTGCCAGCAGCCTCACAGGGACGACTGAAGCTTTCTTT. Translation gives CASSLTGTTEAFF.

The genes are TRBV7-6 and TRBJ2-1; either TRBD1 or TRBD2 may fit D (6 bases each). The length of the CDR3 is 11 residues. Trimming cost V 5 bases and J 10 bases, with 9 bases left between them. In germline, CDR1 is SGHVS, CDR2 FNYEAQ. CDR3 DNA sequence: TGTGCCAGCAGCCGCGGGACAGAGCAGTTCTTC. It codes for CASSRGTEQFF.

This clonotype was counted only a few times. The gene calls are TRBV12-5 and TRBJ2-2; 11 bases are shared with TRBD2. With 0 bases clipped from V and 6 bases from J, the junction kept 9 bases outside the gene matches. The CDR3 sequence is 18 residues long. Germline V gene sequence: CDR1 LGHNT, CDR2 FRNRAP. This chain's CDR3 is CASGLVSLAGGPPGELFF. The CDR3, as DNA: TGTGCTAGTGGTTTGGTATCCCTAGCGGGGGGTCCCCCCGGGGAGCTGTTTTTT.

Details on this clonotype: Relative to the germline gene, one junction end is altered; a read error may explain this. In DNA, the CDR3 is TGCGCCAGCAGCCAGGACCCAGAGGGCGGGGGTGGCAATGAGCAGCTCTTC. This gives the protein CASSQDPEGGGGNEQLF. The chain recombines TRBV5-6 with TRBJ2-1; the match to TRBD2 covers 7 bases. Germline values: CDR1 SGHDT, CDR2 YYEEEE. This CDR3 comprises 17 residues.

V and J are TRBV20-1 and TRBJ1-4; D gene ambiguous. CDR3 length: 13 amino acids. In germline, CDR1 is DFQATT, CDR2 SNEGSKA (reference sequence). The V end lost 6 bases, the J end lost 7 bases, and 15 bases lay between the germline ends. For the CDR3, the DNA is TGCAGTGCGCGAAAAGACGGTTTTGAAAAACTGTTTTTT. Protein product: CSARKDGFEKLFF.

This clonotype appeared a few times. The chain is built from TRBV20-1 and TRBJ2-1; the match to TRBD2 covers 7 bases. V lost 5 bases, J lost 0 bases, and 7 bases stayed unmatched. The CDR3 runs 15 residues. The germline V gene encodes CDR1 DFQATT and CDR2 SNEGSKA (reference sequence). CDR3 sequence (DNA): TGCAGTGCTTCCCGACTAGCCAGCTCCTACAATGAGCAGTTCTTC. Residues: CSASRLASSYNEQFF.

The chain uses TRBV20-1 and TRBJ2-1; D is undetermined. The germline V gene encodes CDR1 DFQATT and CDR2 SNEGSKA (reference sequence). The CDR3 loop spans 15 amino acids. V was clipped by 4 bases and J by 6 bases, with 19 bases between them. The CDR3 DNA is TGCAGTGCTATCCACTTCGCCCCCGGTTCCAATGAGCAGTTCTTC. It yields the protein CSAIHFAPGSNEQFF.

This clonotype was picked up a small number of times. This rearrangement joins TRBV29-1 to TRBJ2-1, with 11 bases identical to TRBD1. This CDR3 region has 14 residues. Losses at the gene ends were 2 bases for V and 8 bases for J; bases not matched to a gene: 5. Germline CDR1 SQVTM, CDR2 ANQGSEA. The CDR3, as DNA: TGCAGCGTTGAACAGGACAGGGGGCGTCATGAGCAGTTCTTC. Protein sequence: CSVEQDRGRHEQFF.

The rearrangement uses TRBV7-2 and TRBJ2-7, with D possibly matching TRBD1 (6 bases). Germline values: CDR1 SGHTA, CDR2 FQGNSA. Trimming stripped 4 bases from V and 1 base from J, with 14 bases between. This CDR3 is built from 15 residues. The CDR3 is CASSYDRDRSYEQYF. The CDR3, as DNA: TGTGCCAGCAGCTATGATCGTGACAGGTCCTACGAGCAGTACTTC.

The rearrangement links TRBV7-2 to TRBJ1-4; D is perhaps TRBD1 (6 bases). Trimming pared 5 bases from V and 6 bases from J, leaving 13 bases between. Germline loops: CDR1 SGHTA, CDR2 FQGNSA. The CDR3 totals 14 residues. The DNA of the CDR3 is TGTGCCAGCAGCAAACAGGGAAGGGATGAAAAACTGTTTTTT. Residues: CASSKQGRDEKLFF.

Turning to this clonotype: The junction shows a germline mismatch at one end, possibly a read error. This chain joins TRBV24-1 and TRBJ2-7; 7 nucleotides align to TRBD2. The CDR3 totals 13 residues. Germline CDR1 KGHDR, CDR2 SFDVKD. The CDR3 region is CASSFPGGFEQYF. CDR3 DNA sequence: TGTGCCAGCAGTTTCCCCGGGGGGTTCGAGCAGTACTTC.

The rearrangement joins TRBV7-9 to TRBJ2-3; TRBD2 might be the D (6 bases). Germline CDR1 and CDR2: SEHNR and FQNEAQ (reference sequence). V lost 5 bases, J lost 8 bases, and 14 bases lay in between. This CDR3 comprises 13 residues. The CDR3 is CASSARGTGTQYF. The DNA of the CDR3 is TGTGCCAGCAGCGCCCGGGGGACCGGTACGCAGTATTTT.

This clonotype was found many times. It may be a read error: a sequence one base away is much more abundant. It is likely a read error, because the conserved phenylalanine at the end of the CDR3 is missing. The chain carries TRBV12-3 or TRBV12-4 and TRBJ1-1, with D uncertain. V was cut by 6 bases and J by 1 base, with 6 bases left in between. This CDR3 is built from 12 residues. The CDR3 loop reads CASSPRNTEAFL. The CDR3 bases are TGTGCCAGCAGCCCACGGAACACTGAAGCTTTCCTT.

The gene calls are TRBV2 and TRBJ1-2; D ambiguous. CDR3 length equals 15 residues. Trimming removed 6 bases from V and 4 bases from J, with 18 bases in between. Looked up from germline, CDR1 is SNHLY and CDR2 is FYNNEI. DNA for the CDR3: TGTGCCAGCAGACAGAATCAGGAACAAATCTATGGCTACACCTTC. It yields the protein CASRQNQEQIYGYTF.

This clonotype was picked up one time. J is TRBJ2-7 and V is TRBV12-3 or TRBV12-4; no firm D call. This CDR3 is 15 amino acids long. V was pared by 6 bases and J by 2 bases, with 17 bases between. Here the CDR3 reads CASSRDWVGTYEQYF. Here the CDR3 DNA reads TGTGCCAGCAGCCGAGATTGGGTGGGGACCTACGAGCAGTACTTC.

The rearrangement uses TRBV20-1 and TRBJ1-2; no definite D call. From germline, CDR1 is DFQATT and CDR2 SNEGSKA (reference sequence). V was cut by 4 bases and J by 4 bases, with 19 bases left in between. The CDR3 has 15 amino acids. The CDR3 nucleotides are TGCAGTGCTATATCTCGTGGGATCCCAATCTATGGCTACACCTTC. This sequence encodes CSAISRGIPIYGYTF.

This sequence joins TRBV7-9 and TRBJ2-5; the D gene is possibly TRBD1 (5 bases). The CDR3 extends over 16 amino acids. Trimming stripped 2 bases from V and 9 bases from J, with 22 bases between. CDR1 is SEHNR and CDR2 is FQNEAQ in the germline V gene (reference sequence). CDR3 sequence reads: CASSLLPKDSNRPQYF. DNA of the CDR3: TGTGCCAGCAGCTTATTACCAAAAGACAGTAATCGACCCCAGTACTTC.

This clonotype appeared many times. This chain joins TRBV20-1 and TRBJ2-7; 7 positions match TRBD2. The V and J ends lost 4 bases and 3 bases, in that order; junction bases with no gene match: 12. This CDR3 is 15 amino acids long. Germline V gene data show CDR1 as DFQATT and CDR2 as SNEGSKA (reference sequence). The CDR3 region has the DNA TGCAGTGCTACGGGGAGGGGCGGGAGTAGCTACGAGCAGTACTTC. It is translated as CSATGRGGSSYEQYF.

The chain is built from TRBV7-2 and TRBJ2-1; 12 nucleotides match TRBD2. CDR1 SGHTA and CDR2 FQGNSA come from the germline V gene. Trimming at V came to 1 base and at J to 0 bases, leaving 4 bases not matched to a gene. The CDR3 is 18 amino acids. This chain's CDR3 is CASSLGLAGAFSYNEQFF. In DNA form, the CDR3 reads TGTGCCAGCAGCTTAGGACTAGCGGGGGCCTTCTCCTACAATGAGCAGTTCTTC.